Many counts were recorded for the clone carrying this T cell receptor beta chain. The target antigen is unknown. Germline V gene data show CDR1 as SGHTA and CDR2 as FQGTGA. CDR3 length: 13 amino acids. V was cut by 6 bases and J by 1 base, with 9 bases left in between. This sample is part of a study of T-cell memory formation after mild COVID-19. Study at large: Across donors, TCR clusters were largely donor specific.

Study findings and constraints: In pre-infection memory, a portion of responding clones appeared, which suggested that cross-reactive memory joined.

TCRdb ran MiXCR on the 5' RACE reads and lists one entry per CDR3 protein. The sample records roughly 250,000 distinct CDR3 sequences, roughly 15% being singletons. The receptor was isolated from a man aged 18 to 30 who had mild COVID-19 (a few samples of this study predate the infection). Cell type and time point are not known. Sequences were obtained from PBMCs or a T cell subset sorted from them (not recorded which). The genes are TRBV7-3 and TRBJ1-1; possibly TRBD1 for D (6 bases). Here the CDR3 DNA reads TGTGCCAGCAGGGGACAACCGAACACTGAAGCTTTCTTT. It is translated as CASRGQPNTEAFF. Based on the CDR3 plus reference TRBV7-3 and TRBJ1-1, the full variable domain is GAGVSQTPSNKVTEKGKYVELRCDPISGHTALYWYRQSLGQGPEFLIYFQGTGAADDSGLPNDRFFAVRPEGSVSTLKIQRTERGDSAVYLCASRGQPNTEAFFGQGTRLTVV.